These 10 T cell receptor beta chains were all obtained from the same sample, sequenced in a study of cytomegalovirus exposure and HLA in healthy donors. TCRdb keeps only in-frame clones here, not all; method: immunoSEQ multiplex PCR. The sample records 220,000 or so clones, about 90% being singletons. Material for sequencing was PBMCs. Receptor source: a woman between 18 and 29 years old in good health and CMV-seronegative.

V gene TRBV28 combines with J gene TRBJ1-5, with 9 positions matching TRBD1. CDR3 size: 14 residues. With 6 bases clipped from V and 4 bases from J, the junction kept 4 bases outside the gene matches. Germline CDR1 MDHEN, CDR2 SYDVKM. The CDR3: CASRGQGGNQPQHF. The CDR3 DNA reads TGTGCCAGCAGGGGACAGGGAGGGAATCAGCCCCAGCATTTT.

CDR3 coding DNA: TGCAGCGTTTATCCTGACGGGGACTATGGCTACACCTTC. It codes for CSVYPDGDYGYTF. J is TRBJ1-2 and V is TRBV29-1, with D unresolved. CDR3 size: 13 residues. The V gene lost 5 bases and the J gene lost 3 bases, with 13 bases spanning the gap. Germline V gene sequence: CDR1 SQVTM, CDR2 ANQGSEA.

This chain joins TRBV7-9 and TRBJ2-5; D gene unclear. From germline, CDR1 is SEHNR and CDR2 FQNEAQ (reference sequence). V dropped 5 bases and J dropped 5 bases, with 12 bases sitting between them. The CDR3 has 13 residues. The CDR3 sequence is CASSPSLLETQYF. CDR3 nucleotides: TGTGCCAGCAGCCCGAGTCTCTTGGAGACCCAGTACTTC.

This clone was seen just once. This chain links TRBV11-3 with TRBJ2-1, with 8 bases fitting TRBD2. The CDR3 runs 13 residues. V lost 5 bases, J lost 7 bases, and 4 bases stayed unmatched. Germline V lookup: CDR1 SGHNT, CDR2 YENEEA. The CDR3: CASSPGGPNEQFF. CDR3 bases: TGTGCCAGCAGCCCGGGAGGGCCGAATGAGCAGTTCTTC.

The chain joins TRBV2 to TRBJ1-4; no clear D. CDR1 SNHLY and CDR2 FYNNEI come from the germline V gene. The ends were cut back, 0 bases at V and 11 bases at J, with 4 bases in the middle. The CDR3 loop spans 11 amino acids. CDR3 DNA sequence: TGTGCCAGCAGTGAAGCCAATAAACTGTTTTTT. Its protein is CASSEANKLFF.

The chain links TRBV2 to TRBJ1-4, with unresolved D. V was clipped by 3 bases and J by 5 bases, with 13 bases between them. This CDR3 is 15 amino acids long. The germline V gene has CDR1 SNHLY and CDR2 FYNNEI. The CDR3 coding sequence is TGTGCCAGCAGTGATCCAATAACTTTAAATGAAAAACTGTTTTTT. Its protein product is CASSDPITLNEKLFF.

The J gene is TRBJ2-1, the V gene TRBV5-1, with TRBD1 matching 12 bases. This CDR3 has 16 amino acids. CDR1 and CDR2 (germline): SGHRS, YFSETQ. Germline trimming cut 5 bases from V and 10 bases from J; bases unmatched to any gene: 13. The CDR3 loop reads CASRLQPGQGAREQFF. In DNA, the CDR3 is TGCGCCAGCAGATTACAACCGGGACAGGGGGCAAGGGAGCAGTTCTTC.

The V gene is TRBV5-1, the J gene TRBJ2-4, with a weak D call TRBD1 (5 bases). V was clipped by 0 bases and J by 4 bases, with 14 bases between them. Germline V gene data show CDR1 as SGHRS and CDR2 as YFSETQ. The CDR3 is 16 amino acids. CDR3 region: CASSLGPGAPKNIQYF. The CDR3 nucleotides are TGCGCCAGCAGCTTGGGGCCTGGGGCACCTAAAAACATTCAGTACTTC. Full variable domain (missing parts from reference TRBV5-1 and TRBJ2-4): KAGVTQTPRYLIKTRGQQVTLSCSPISGHRSVSWYQQTPGQGLQFLFEYFSETQRNKGNFPGRFSGRQFSNSRSEMNVSTLELGDSALYLCASSLGPGAPKNIQYFGAGTRLSVL.

The J gene is TRBJ1-2, the V gene TRBV29-1; D is ambiguous. V was trimmed by 3 bases and J by 8 bases, leaving 10 bases between them. This CDR3 is built from 11 residues. CDR1 and CDR2 from the germline V gene are SQVTM and ANQGSEA. The CDR3 spells CSVETGGGYTF. CDR3 DNA: TGCAGCGTTGAGACCGGAGGGGGCTACACCTTC.

This rearrangement joins TRBV7-2 to TRBJ2-7, with 7 nucleotides matching TRBD1. The V segment lost 8 bases and the J segment 3 bases; nucleotides outside the gene matches: 16. This CDR3 region has 16 residues. Per the germline V gene, CDR1 is SGHTA and CDR2 is FQGNSA. CDR3 sequence (DNA): TGTGCCAGCTGGACCACTTCGGGACAGAAGATCTACGAGCAGTACTTC. It translates to CASWTTSGQKIYEQYF.